The 21 T cell receptor beta chains presented below share a single source sample, sequenced in a study of naive and memory T cell subsets. An equimolar mix of two oligonucleotides served as the beta constant-region primer for TRBC1 and TRBC2. TCRdb used MiXCR to reprocess the UMI-ligation and nested PCR reads, holding one entry per CDR3 protein. This table holds around 30,000 distinct CDR3 sequences, roughly 10% found once. The sequencing sample was made of effector memory CD4+ T cells from blood. Subset denoted: effector memory, CD45RA- CD27-. The receptors derive from a human donor in good health.

This clonotype was seen a single time. One base away lies a much larger clone, so this may be a sequencing read error. V and J are TRBV7-2 and TRBJ2-3, with 8 bases identical to TRBD2. CDR1 and CDR2 from the germline V gene are SGHTA and FQGNSA. The CDR3 is 11 residues long. The CDR3: CVSSSLAGQYF. CDR3 nucleotides: TGTGTCAGCAGCTCTCTAGCGGGGCAGTATTTT.

This clonotype was counted a few times. CDR3 DNA: TGTGCCAGCTCACCTACCCGGCAGGGAGGCTACACCTTC. It encodes CASSPTRQGGYTF. The chain employs TRBV18 and TRBJ1-2; a possible D gene is TRBD1 (5 bases). Germline V gene lookup returns CDR1 KGHSH and CDR2 LQKENI. V dropped 3 bases and J dropped 8 bases, with 13 bases sitting between them. This CDR3 is built from 13 residues.

The table lists this clonotype with a few counts. This chain uses TRBV3-1 with TRBJ1-1, with D unclear. The length of the CDR3 is 11 residues. From germline, CDR1 is LGHDT and CDR2 YNNKEL (reference sequence). The V end was cut by 2 bases, the J end by 10 bases, with 8 bases between. CDR3: CASSQSFLAFF. In DNA form, the CDR3 reads TGTGCCAGCAGCCAATCTTTCTTAGCTTTCTTT. Supplemented by reference TRBV3-1 and TRBJ1-1, the full variable domain reads DTAVSQTPKYLVTQMGNDKSIKCEQNLGHDTMYWYKQDSKKFLKIMFSYNNKELIINETVPNRFSPKSPDKAHLNLHINSLELGDSAVYFCASSQSFLAFFGQGTRLTVV.

At least ten counts were recorded for this clonotype. V and J are TRBV5-4 and TRBJ2-1; the match to TRBD1 covers 8 bases. The V segment lost 3 bases and the J segment 8 bases; nucleotides outside the gene matches: 10. The germline V gene encodes CDR1 SGHNT and CDR2 YYREEE (reference sequence). The CDR3 runs to 15 residues. This chain's CDR3 is CASSSNRGSDHEQFF. The CDR3 bases are TGTGCCAGCAGCTCTAACAGGGGGAGTGACCATGAGCAGTTCTTC.

This clonotype was detected a few times. The rearrangement links TRBV20-1 to TRBJ2-3; D remains ambiguous. Germline assignment: CDR1 DFQATT and CDR2 SNEGSKA (reference sequence). This CDR3 is 13 amino acids long. Trimming stripped 1 base from V and 3 bases from J, with 8 bases between. This CDR3 reads CSARGPVTDTQYF. CDR3 nucleotide sequence: TGCAGTGCTAGAGGGCCCGTTACAGATACGCAGTATTTT.

This chain links TRBV6-2 or TRBV6-3 with TRBJ2-5, with unresolved D. V lost 8 bases, J lost 4 bases, and 8 bases lay in between. CDR3 size: 11 residues. Germline V CDR1 and CDR2: MNHEY, SVGEGT. The CDR3 reads CASPSLETQYF. Written as DNA, the CDR3 is TGTGCCAGCCCGAGCTTAGAGACCCAGTACTTC.

A single count supports this clonotype. Here the CDR3 DNA reads TGCAGTGCTAAAAGGCCGGGACAAAAAATAAGTCAGCAGTTCTTC. Translation: CSAKRPGQKISQQFF. The chain recombines TRBV20-1 with TRBJ2-1, with D possibly matching TRBD1 (6 bases). The CDR3 totals 15 residues. The germline gives CDR1 DFQATT, CDR2 SNEGSKA (reference sequence). The V end lost 4 bases, the J end lost 11 bases, and 24 bases lay between the germline ends.

This clonotype was observed at least ten times. The chain joins TRBV9 to TRBJ1-2, with D perhaps TRBD1 (6 bases). V dropped 1 base and J dropped 7 bases, with 20 bases sitting between them. This CDR3 contains 16 residues. In germline, CDR1 is SGDLS, CDR2 YYNGEE. CDR3 amino acids: CASSVSPPGGVRGYTF. The CDR3 DNA is TGTGCCAGCAGCGTATCCCCTCCGGGGGGCGTACGTGGCTACACCTTC.

The V call is TRBV6-5, the J call TRBJ2-7, with 11 nucleotides matching TRBD1. Germline V gene data show CDR1 as MNHEY and CDR2 as SVGAGI. J was trimmed by 1 base and V by 5 bases; bases with no gene match: 4. The CDR3 runs to 15 residues. Here the CDR3 DNA reads TGTGCCAGCAGTAAGGGACAGGGGGGTTCCTACGAGCAGTACTTC. This codes for CASSKGQGGSYEQYF.

By proportion, this clonotype is large. The V gene is TRBV29-1, the J gene TRBJ2-3; D not resolved. CDR1 and CDR2 (germline): SQVTM, ANQGSEA. V was trimmed by 2 bases and J by 1 base, leaving 10 bases between them. There are 14 residues in the CDR3. CDR3 DNA sequence: TGCAGCGTTGAATCCCTTCGCGGCACAGATACGCAGTATTTT. This sequence encodes CSVESLRGTDTQYF.

This clonotype came up a few times. This chain joins TRBV20-1 and TRBJ2-1; TRBD2 agrees at 8 bases. This CDR3 region has 16 residues. Germline lookup yields CDR1 DFQATT and CDR2 SNEGSKA (reference sequence). V was pared by 5 bases and J by 2 bases, with 11 bases of the junction left unmatched. The CDR3: CSAQPTAGAPYNEQFF. The DNA for the CDR3 is TGCAGTGCTCAACCCACAGCGGGAGCTCCCTACAATGAGCAGTTCTTC.

By proportion, this clonotype is medium-sized. The chain is built from TRBV5-4 and TRBJ2-7; TRBD1 is a possible D gene (7 bases). Trimming took 4 bases from V and 0 from J, leaving 14 bases between them. Germline V lookup: CDR1 SGHNT, CDR2 YYREEE (reference sequence). This CDR3 comprises 15 residues. CDR3 sequence (DNA): TGTGCCAGCAGCCCGGCAGGGGGAGGCTCCTACGAGCAGTACTTC. The encoded protein is CASSPAGGGSYEQYF.

In its sample, this clonotype was seen many times. This rearrangement joins TRBV6-1 to TRBJ1-6, with unresolved D. From germline, CDR1 is MNHNS and CDR2 SASEGT. The CDR3 has 12 amino acids. The V and J ends lost 2 bases and 19 bases respectively, with 15 bases between them. CDR3 sequence reads: CASSEHQSTQHF. CDR3 DNA sequence: TGTGCCAGCAGTGAACATCAATCCACCCAGCACTTT.

The chain carries TRBV2 and TRBJ2-2, with a possible D match to TRBD2 (6 bases). Germline V CDR1 and CDR2: SNHLY, FYNNEI. The CDR3 has 14 amino acids. V lost 6 bases and J lost 0, with 8 bases in between. CDR3 coding DNA: TGTGCCAGCAGGGGGACTTCGAACACCGGGGAGCTGTTTTTT. Its translation is CASRGTSNTGELFF.

CDR3 sequence reads: CASRYKLGTEAFF. CDR3 coding DNA: TGTGCCAGCAGGTATAAGTTGGGCACTGAAGCTTTCTTT. The chain has TRBV6-5 and TRBJ1-1; D remains ambiguous. Looked up from germline, CDR1 is MNHEY and CDR2 is SVGAGI. V gave up 6 bases and J gave up 4 bases, with 12 bases separating them. The length of the CDR3 is 13 residues.

The sample holds many counts of this clonotype. V is TRBV18 and J is TRBJ1-2; tentative D call: TRBD1 (5 bases). CDR1 and CDR2 from the germline V gene are KGHSH and LQKENI. This CDR3 is built from 15 residues. Trimming took 0 bases from V and 0 from J, leaving 8 bases between them. In DNA, the CDR3 is TGTGCCAGCTCACCACCGGGCAGGGCTAACTATGGCTACACCTTC. Translated: CASSPPGRANYGYTF.

In this sample, this clonotype turned up many times. The chain links TRBV29-1 to TRBJ2-3; D uncertain. Trimming shortened V by 3 bases and J by 2 bases, and 6 bases separated the two germline ends. Germline V gene lookup returns CDR1 SQVTM and CDR2 ANQGSEA. This CDR3 comprises 12 residues. CDR3 DNA: TGCAGCGTTGAGTCGAACACAGATACGCAGTATTTT. Its translation is CSVESNTDTQYF.

The gene calls are TRBV7-8 and TRBJ2-5; no reliable D call. CDR1 is SGHVS, CDR2 FQNEAQ, per germline. This CDR3 contains 14 residues. The V and J ends lost 1 base and 2 bases respectively, with 8 bases between them. CDR3 in DNA: TGTGCCAGCAGCTTAGATGGATCACAAGAGACCCAGTACTTC. It translates to CASSLDGSQETQYF. Variable domain in full (rest from reference TRBV7-8 and TRBJ2-5): GAGVSQSPRYKVAKRGQDVALRCDPISGHVSLFWYQQALGQGPEFLTYFQNEAQLDKSGLPSDRFFAERPEGSVSTLKIQRTQQEDSAVYLCASSLDGSQETQYFGPGTRLLVL.

This chain uses TRBV12-3 or TRBV12-4 with TRBJ1-1; TRBD1 might be the D (5 bases). The CDR3 has 13 residues. V was trimmed by 3 bases and J by 1 base, leaving 6 bases between them. The CDR3 spells CASSLGGNTEAFF. CDR3 bases: TGTGCCAGCAGTTTGGGGGGGAACACTGAAGCTTTCTTT.

This chain uses TRBV19 with TRBJ2-1, with 7 bases aligning to TRBD1. This CDR3 region has 14 residues. V shed 4 bases and J 7 bases; nucleotides not matched to a gene: 7. Germline loops: CDR1 LNHDA, CDR2 SQIVND (reference sequence). CDR3 sequence reads: CASSTGQQLNEQFF. The DNA for the CDR3 is TGTGCCAGTAGTACGGGACAGCAGCTTAATGAGCAGTTCTTC. Using reference TRBV19 and TRBJ2-1 for the parts outside the CDR3, the full variable domain is DGGITQSPKYLFRKEGQNVTLSCEQNLNHDAMYWYRQDPGQGLRLIYYSQIVNDFQKGDIAEGYSVSREKKESFPLTVTSAQKNPTAFYLCASSTGQQLNEQFFGPGTRLTVL.

The chain combines TRBV6-2 or TRBV6-3 with TRBJ1-1, with a weak D call TRBD1 (5 bases). The CDR3 is made up of 14 amino acids. From germline, CDR1 is MNHEY and CDR2 SVGEGT. V lost 8 bases and J 3 bases, leaving 16 bases between the germline ends. CDR3 in amino acids: CASSLRGVYTEAFF. Written as DNA, the CDR3 is TGTGCCAGCTCTCTCCGGGGGGTTTACACTGAAGCTTTCTTT.